The text below deals with one T cell receptor (beta chain). Its cognate antigen is unknown. The data stem from a study of T cells in Graves' hyperthyroidism and ophthalmopathy. Study-level findings and limits: Ophthalmopathy, which appeared later, was predicted by the model a median around 6.5 months before onset.

Amplification of TCR beta CDR3 regions used RNA as the template. The HTBI primer set was used in a first-round RT-PCR of the TCR CDR3. TCRdb fed the multiplex PCR reads into MiXCR, producing one record per CDR3 protein. The table has hundreds of thousands of distinct CDR3 sequences, about 15% seen once. Germline CDR1 is SEHNR and CDR2 is FQNEAQ (reference sequence). Trimming stripped 5 bases from V and 7 bases from J, with 14 bases between. The CDR3 has 13 residues. Those with hyperthyroidism were 18 to 65 years old, newly diagnosed, and ill for under 2 months. A patient was excluded if there was uncontrolled infection, other autoimmune disease, pregnancy or lactation.

The TCR was taken from a woman in her 30s with Graves' hyperthyroidism that later progressed to Graves' ophthalmopathy. Source material: blood. This rearrangement joins TRBV7-9 to TRBJ2-5; possibly TRBD2 for D (6 bases). In nucleotides, the CDR3 is TGTGCCAGCAGCCTTAGCGGAGGTGGGACCCAGTACTTC. It is translated as CASSLSGGGTQYF.